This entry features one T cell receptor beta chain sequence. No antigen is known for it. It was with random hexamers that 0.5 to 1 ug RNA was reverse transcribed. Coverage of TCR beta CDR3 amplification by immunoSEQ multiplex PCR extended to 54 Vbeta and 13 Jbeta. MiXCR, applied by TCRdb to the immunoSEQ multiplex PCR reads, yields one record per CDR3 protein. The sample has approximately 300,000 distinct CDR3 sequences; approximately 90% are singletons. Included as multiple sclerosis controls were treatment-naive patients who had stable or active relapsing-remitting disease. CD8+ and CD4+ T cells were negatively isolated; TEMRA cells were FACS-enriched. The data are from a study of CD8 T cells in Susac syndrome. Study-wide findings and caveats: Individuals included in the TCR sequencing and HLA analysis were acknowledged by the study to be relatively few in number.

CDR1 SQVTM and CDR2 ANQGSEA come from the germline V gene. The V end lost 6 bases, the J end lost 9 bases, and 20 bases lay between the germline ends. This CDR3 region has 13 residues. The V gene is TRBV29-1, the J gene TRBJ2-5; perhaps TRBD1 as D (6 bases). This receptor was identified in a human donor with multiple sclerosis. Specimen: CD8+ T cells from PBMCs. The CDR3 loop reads CSVHWAPAGAQYF. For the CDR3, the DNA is TGCAGCGTCCATTGGGCCCCGGCAGGGGCCCAGTACTTC.